The rows below give T cell receptor beta chains drawn from one sample of a study of T cells in Graves' hyperthyroidism and ophthalmopathy. TCRdb recomputed calls from the multiplex PCR reads with MiXCR, one row per CDR3 protein. Of about 840,000 distinct CDR3 sequences listed, roughly 37% are singletons. Sequencing was performed on blood. The receptors shown here come from a man between 18 and 29 years old with Graves' hyperthyroidism. CDR3s include the opening cysteine and the closing phenylalanine or tryptophan. Clone size appears in some rows only: once, few, many, or a class for an expanded clone.

size	V	J	CDR3
.	TRBV24-1	TRBJ2-2	CATSDSLGGQGNTGELFF
few	TRBV20-1	TRBJ2-7	CSALRGTSYEQYF
.	TRBV6-5	TRBJ1-6	CASSGSDSSHNSPLHF
many	TRBV2	TRBJ1-5	CASSDGQGNQPQHF
many	TRBV19	TRBJ2-2	CATQGVGELFF
.	TRBV9	TRBJ2-7	CASSQVASGPYEQYF
many	TRBV2	TRBJ2-7	CASMGGGEQYF
few	TRBV20-1	TRBJ2-5	CSAEGGQGQETQYF
many	TRBV10-3	TRBJ2-5	CAISRSDGSAGADETQYF
few	TRBV7-9	TRBJ1-1	CASSLQVTEAFF
.	TRBV6-6	TRBJ1-4	CARLDTEEKLFF
many	TRBV20-1	TRBJ1-1	CSARSGTGGTEAFF
.	TRBV5-7	TRBJ2-6	CASSVAEDSGANVLTF
.	TRBV19	TRBJ1-3	CASSIQIASSGNTIYF
few	TRBV10-3	TRBJ2-6	CATGTESGANVLTF
.	TRBV2	TRBJ2-5	CASSPTSGGTRETQYF
many	TRBV24-1	TRBJ2-3	CATSDFRTGGTDTQYF
few	TRBV6-5	TRBJ1-2	CASAGQTYGYTF
.	TRBV2	TRBJ1-6	CASSEGGAGSALHF
once	TRBV2	TRBJ2-7	CVSKGTFYEQYF
.	TRBV19	TRBJ1-1	CASSIFGYPEAFF
few	TRBV19	TRBJ1-2	CASSIDTGHTTNYGYTF
few	TRBV12-3/TRBV12-4	TRBJ2-7	CASSLKTSRYF
few	TRBV2	TRBJ1-6	CASSELFGVWNSPLHF
few	TRBV24-1	TRBJ1-6	CASSSVKTTGVFYNSPLHF
few	TRBV7-9	TRBJ2-7	CASSLSWEQYF
.	TRBV25-1	TRBJ1-2	CASLEGYGYTF
.	TRBV11-2	TRBJ1-2	CASSSRWAGAYGYTF
few	TRBV4-1	TRBJ2-6	CASSQDRGGGANVLTF
.	TRBV6-2/TRBV6-3	TRBJ2-7	CASSYQAGSYEQYF
.	TRBV3-1	TRBJ1-1	CASSQEQDVWTEAFF
.	TRBV7-8	TRBJ1-2	CASSSGRAFTYGYTF
few	TRBV6-5	TRBJ1-6	CASSYRIGGTPLHF
.	TRBV9	TRBJ1-1	CASSLVQHRAGITEAFF
many	TRBV9	TRBJ2-7	CASSVAPRYDYEQYF
few	TRBV11-2	TRBJ1-1	CASRESVGDTEAFF
.	TRBV11-2	TRBJ1-5	CASSKDGQGADPGQPQHF
once	TRBV5-6	TRBJ1-2	CASSSDRKWGYTF
.	TRBV9	TRBJ2-7	CASSVGLTGTFEQYF
.	TRBV10-3	TRBJ1-2	CAISGTGTGPIF
.	TRBV4-2	TRBJ2-5	CASSQEQGDQETQYF
.	TRBV7-2	TRBJ2-2	CASSPGSLTGELFF
.	TRBV29-1	TRBJ1-1	CSVEGGFEAFF
.	TRBV7-9	TRBJ1-4	CASSLEVLGGEHEKLFF
.	TRBV2	TRBJ2-5	CASSFFDLGRETQYF
.	TRBV7-2	TRBJ1-1	CASSFRGQGSQPEAFF
once	TRBV12-3/TRBV12-4	TRBJ2-7	CASSPSRDSSYEQYF
.	TRBV7-2	TRBJ2-7	CASSHKTGLLTYEQYF
.	TRBV20-1	TRBJ2-5	CSARDPGTAETQYF
.	TRBV29-1	TRBJ1-6	CSSHGPDLGSPLHF
.	TRBV15	TRBJ1-6	CATSRDGAGEALHF